Listed below are T cell receptor beta chains from one sample, sequenced in a study of blood T cell repertoires in COVID-19. Method: immunoSEQ multiplex PCR; TCRdb's copy keeps in-frame clones and lacks some. This table holds more than 250,000 clones, 86% found once. Sequencing was performed on peripheral blood. These receptors originate from a young man with active or convalescent COVID-19. Both conserved end residues are part of each CDR3. D genes are given only for firm matches. Some rows mark clone size as missing; the rest say once, few, many or name a class of expanded clone.

TRBJ2-7 | NA | TRBV5-1 | NA | TGCGCCAGCAGCTTGGCCGCGGGTTACGAGCAGTACTTC | CASSLAAGYEQYF
TRBJ2-1 | NA | TRBV11-3 | NA | TGTGCCAGCAGCTTTAGTCTAGCGAGTGATGAGCAGTTCTTC | CASSFSLASDEQFF
TRBJ2-5 | NA | TRBV27 | TRBD1 | TGTGCCAGCAGTTTCTCCGAACAGGGGATTCCGGAGACCCAGTACTTC | CASSFSEQGIPETQYF
TRBJ2-2 | NA | TRBV24-1 | TRBD1 | TGTGCCACCAGTGGTGAATACAGGGGGCGTGGCGGGGAGCTGTTTTTT | CATSGEYRGRGGELFF
TRBJ2-1 | NA | TRBV7-9 | TRBD2 | TGTGCCAGCAGCATCCCTGGACTAGCGGGTAATGAGCAGTTCTTC | CASSIPGLAGNEQFF
TRBJ2-7 | few | TRBV19 | TRBD1 | TGTGCCAGTAGTACCCCGGGACAGACCTACGAGCAGTACTTC | CASSTPGQTYEQYF
TRBJ2-7 | NA | TRBV7-9 | NA | TGTGCCAGCAGCTTAGTCCGGGACACCCCCTCCGAGCAGTACTTC | CASSLVRDTPSEQYF
TRBJ1-4 | NA | TRBV19 | TRBD1 | TGTGCCAGTAGTCCCCCGGGACAGTGGGCTGAAAAACTGTTTTTT | CASSPPGQWAEKLFF
TRBJ1-1 | NA | TRBV4-3 | TRBD1 | TGCGCCAGCAGCCAAGATTGGGGGGCGGGACAGGGACGTTTCTTT | CASSQDWGAGQGRFF
TRBJ2-1 | NA | TRBV15 | TRBD2 | TGTGCCACCAGCAGAGAAGCGGGGAGGAACAATGAGCAGTTCTTC | CATSREAGRNNEQFF
TRBJ1-2 | NA | TRBV19 | NA | TGTGCCAGTAATTCAGGGGCGCGAATGACACGGATCTATGGCTACACCTTC | CASNSGARMTRIYGYTF
TRBJ1-3 | NA | TRBV3-1/TRBV3-2 | NA | TGTGCCAGCAGCCTTGGACATTCTGGAAACACCATATATTTT | CASSLGHSGNTIYF
TRBJ2-1 | few | TRBV6-5 | TRBD2 | TGTGCCAGCAGTCTCCTAGCGGTGGGGGGGAATGAGCAGTTCTTC | CASSLLAVGGNEQFF
TRBJ1-1 | NA | TRBV25-1 | NA | TGTGCCAGCAGTGAATCCGCCCGGGAGAACACTGAAGCTTTCTTT | CASSESARENTEAFF
TRBJ2-1 | few | TRBV10-3 | TRBD2 | TGTGCCATCAAGGGGACTAGCGGGAGGTCCAATGAGCAGTTCTTC | CAIKGTSGRSNEQFF
TRBJ2-7 | NA | TRBV4-1 | TRBD2 | TGCGCCAGCAGCCAAGTTTCGGCGGGGGGCTCCTACGAGCAGTACTTC | CASSQVSAGGSYEQYF
TRBJ2-1 | NA | TRBV27 | NA | TGTGCCAGCAGTTTATCCGAGTACAATGAGCAGTTCTTC | CASSLSEYNEQFF
TRBJ2-1 | NA | TRBV19 | TRBD2 | TGTGCCAGTACCCCTAGCGGGAGAGACCACAATGAGCAGTTCTTC | CASTPSGRDHNEQFF
TRBJ1-2 | NA | TRBV28 | TRBD1 | TGTGCCAGCAGTAATCCGACACGACAGGGTTCATATGGCTACACCTTC | CASSNPTRQGSYGYTF
TRBJ1-2 | few | TRBV5-4 | NA | TGTGCCAGCAGCTCCGGGGGGAGCTATGGCTACACCTTC | CASSSGGSYGYTF
TRBJ2-7 | NA | TRBV5-4 | NA | TGTGCCAGCAGCCCCTCTGGCGGTAATGCCTACGAGCAGTACTTC | CASSPSGGNAYEQYF
TRBJ2-2 | NA | TRBV30 | NA | TGTGCCTGGAGCCTGGGCTTCACCGGGGAGCTGTTTTTT | CAWSLGFTGELFF
TRBJ2-1 | NA | TRBV30 | NA | TGTGCCTGGACTCTGAGGGACAATGAGCAGTTCTTC | CAWTLRDNEQFF
TRBJ2-5 | NA | TRBV29-1 | NA | TGCAGCGGCTGGGTCGGGGACTTGGAGACCCAGTACTTC | CSGWVGDLETQYF